This T cell receptor (beta chain) appears in the sequencing data of a study of T cells in Graves' hyperthyroidism and ophthalmopathy. Turning to the study itself: Prior to any treatment, at the point of initial diagnosis, peripheral blood was collected.

Many counts were recorded for this clonotype. Amplified TCR beta CDR3 regions derived from RNA transcripts. The HTBI primer set served for first-round RT-PCR of the TCR CDR3. MiXCR, run by TCRdb on the multiplex PCR reads, gives a single entry per CDR3 protein. This sample has 90,000 to 120,000 distinct CDR3 sequences, with approximately 15% found just once. The CDR3 totals 10 residues. Trimming took 6 bases from V and 11 from J, leaving 10 bases between them. CDR1 is MDHEN and CDR2 is SYDVKM in the germline V gene. Among the patients, aged 18 to 65, hyperthyroidism was newly diagnosed and had lasted under 2 months.

Sequencing was performed on blood. The chain joins TRBV28 to TRBJ1-1; a weak D match, TRBD1 (5 bases). The receptor's source is a woman aged 50 to 60 with Graves' hyperthyroidism. The CDR3 DNA reads as TGTGCCAGCAGCGGGGACTTCGCTTTCTTT. Translated, it gives CASSGDFAFF.